The clone carrying this T cell receptor beta chain was observed a few times. This record comes from a study of T-cell memory formation after mild COVID-19. This CDR3 is built from 14 residues. Germline trimming cut 3 bases from V and 7 bases from J; bases unmatched to any gene: 3. Germline lookup yields CDR1 KGHDR and CDR2 SFDVKD. TCRdb ran MiXCR on the 5' RACE reads and lists one entry per CDR3 protein. The sample has 540,000 or so distinct CDR3 sequences, about 20% seen once. The sequencing sample was made of PBMCs or a T cell subset sorted from them (not recorded which). This TCR came from an adult woman who had mild COVID-19 (a few samples of this study predate the infection). Cell type and time point are not known. The V call is TRBV24-1, the J call TRBJ1-2; 11 bases are shared with TRBD1. The DNA of the CDR3 is TGTGCCACCAGTGATGGACAGGGGGCGGGTGGCTACACCTTC. This sequence encodes CATSDGQGAGGYTF.